The text below deals with one T cell receptor beta chain. Antigen unknown. These data belong to a study of blood T cells in healthy people across ages. At the level of the study: Capture via template switching afforded approximately one barcoded beta molecule per two T cells. General study findings and limits: Bulk PBMC profiling left naive and antigen-experienced comparisons inconclusive. Significant beta diversity loss was already apparent by age around 40, declining roughly linearly.

A second PCR of roughly 7 to 11 cycles used a sample-barcoded 5' primer and a J-beta primer mix. Unique molecular identifiers of 12 random nucleotides labeled each cDNA. Each CDR3 protein gets one entry after TCRdb re-called the 5' RACE reads with MiXCR. The sample has about 1,400,000 distinct CDR3 sequences, around 59% seen once. Germline values: CDR1 LNHNV, CDR2 YYDKDF (reference sequence). The CDR3 covers 15 residues. Trimming stripped 0 bases from V and 7 bases from J, with 12 bases between. V usage is TRBV15 and J usage is TRBJ2-2; D is possibly TRBD1 (5 bases). Specimen: blood. The receptor was derived from a man aged 18 to 29 in good health. The CDR3 spells CATSRDLGVYGELFF. CDR3 nucleotides: TGTGCCACCAGCAGAGATTTAGGGGTATACGGGGAGCTGTTTTTT.